A single sample is the source of the 22 T cell receptor beta chains below, sequenced in a study of T cell responses to AZD1222 COVID-19 vaccine. The protocol was immunoSEQ multiplex PCR, while the TCRdb copy is restricted to in-frame clones and leaves out a portion. The sample gives about 180,000 clones, approximately 94% of which show up once; roughly 1.7% is in the top ten. The sample consisted of peripheral blood, taken 28 days after the second AZD1222 dose. The receptors were gathered from an adult who received the AZD1222 COVID-19 vaccine.

CDR3 coding DNA: TGTGCCAGCAGGAGAGACAGAAGGAGCACAGATACGCAGTATTTT. Amino acid sequence: CASRRDRRSTDTQYF. The chain is built from TRBV5-4 and TRBJ2-3; the D gene is possibly TRBD1 (5 bases). Trimming stripped 5 bases from V and 0 bases from J, with 13 bases between. Germline V gives CDR1 SGHNT, CDR2 YYREEE (reference sequence). The CDR3 sequence is 15 residues long.

The V and J genes are TRBV4-3 and TRBJ1-2, with D possibly TRBD1 on 6 matching bases. This CDR3 has 14 amino acids. Trimming removed 1 base at V and 8 bases at J, with 14 bases between. Germline CDR1 LGHNA, CDR2 YSLEER. The CDR3 loop is CASSQVGGLWGYTF. Written as DNA, the CDR3 is TGCGCCAGCAGCCAAGTAGGGGGTTTGTGGGGCTACACCTTC.

The J gene is TRBJ1-5, the V gene TRBV7-9; D uncertain. CDR1 is SEHNR, CDR2 FQNEAQ, per germline (reference sequence). This CDR3 has 13 amino acids. Trimming removed 4 bases from V and 3 bases from J, with 7 bases in between. The CDR3 protein is CASSSTANQPQHF. The CDR3, as DNA: TGTGCCAGCAGCTCAACCGCCAATCAGCCCCAGCATTTT.

The chain combines TRBV28 with TRBJ1-2, with D perhaps matching TRBD1 (6 bases). V was clipped by 7 bases and J by 7 bases, with 22 bases between them. The germline V gene encodes CDR1 MDHEN and CDR2 SYDVKM. CDR3 size: 15 residues. The CDR3 bases are TGTGCCAGCAACCGGCGGGGGCCGTGGTTGGGTGGCTACACCTTC. This gives the protein CASNRRGPWLGGYTF.

This clone was counted once. The V call is TRBV5-1, the J call TRBJ2-7; D unclear. The CDR3 is made up of 15 amino acids. Trimming removed 1 base from V and 0 bases from J, with 11 bases in between. Germline CDR1 SGHRS, CDR2 YFSETQ. CDR3 in amino acids: CASSLLQLNSYEQYF. The CDR3 DNA reads TGCGCCAGCAGCTTGTTACAGCTGAACTCCTACGAGCAGTACTTC.

CDR3 sequence: CASSPRGTGGGVDTGELFF. CDR3 in DNA: TGTGCCAGTAGTCCTCGAGGGACAGGGGGCGGGGTGGACACCGGGGAGCTGTTTTTT. The chain joins TRBV19 to TRBJ2-2; TRBD1 aligns across 12 bases. Germline values: CDR1 LNHDA, CDR2 SQIVND (reference sequence). The CDR3 is made up of 19 amino acids. Trimming cost V 5 bases and J 3 bases; bases outside gene matches: 13. Filled out from reference TRBV19 and TRBJ2-2, the complete variable domain reads DGGITQSPKYLFRKEGQNVTLSCEQNLNHDAMYWYRQDPGQGLRLIYYSQIVNDFQKGDIAEGYSVSREKKESFPLTVTSAQKNPTAFYLCASSPRGTGGGVDTGELFFGEGSRLTVL.

The chain carries TRBV4-1 and TRBJ2-7; D is possibly TRBD2 (6 bases). Germline values: CDR1 MGHRA, CDR2 YSYEKL. The CDR3 runs to 15 residues. Trimming pared 4 bases from V and 5 bases from J, leaving 18 bases between. The CDR3 coding sequence is TGCGCCAGCAGCCTCCTGGAGGGTCCCGGAAACGAGCAGTACTTC. This encodes CASSLLEGPGNEQYF.

The chain has TRBV27 and TRBJ2-3; perhaps TRBD2 as D (7 bases). The CDR3 length is 17 residues. The germline V gene has CDR1 MNHEY and CDR2 SMNVEV (reference sequence). Trimming took off 2 bases at V and 4 bases at J, with 19 bases between the two ends. The CDR3 DNA sequence: TGTGCCAGCAGTTTAGATTTTTGGGAGGGGGTCCCAGATACGCAGTATTTT. Residues: CASSLDFWEGVPDTQYF.

This chain connects TRBV5-1 to TRBJ2-7; D gene uncertain. CDR3 length: 14 residues. The germline CDR1 and CDR2 sequences are SGHRS and YFSETQ. V was pared by 0 bases and J by 2 bases, with 9 bases between. This chain's CDR3 is CASSLGIEPYEQYF. The CDR3 bases are TGCGCCAGCAGCTTGGGCATTGAACCCTACGAGCAGTACTTC.

This clone showed up just once. The chain links TRBV3-1 (or the pseudogene TRBV3-2) to TRBJ1-1; D is uncertain. V was pared by 1 base and J by 1 base, with 7 bases between. Germline CDR1 reads LGHDT; CDR2 reads YNNKEL (reference sequence). The CDR3 has 14 amino acids. The CDR3 protein is CASSQVDENTEAFF. DNA of the CDR3: TGTGCCAGCAGCCAAGTCGATGAGAACACTGAAGCTTTCTTT.

The CDR3 spells CASSRSTGEGEQFF. CDR3 bases: TGCGCCAGCAGCCGATCGACAGGGGAAGGTGAGCAGTTCTTC. J is TRBJ2-1 and V is TRBV5-1; the match to TRBD1 covers 8 bases. CDR1 and CDR2 from the germline V gene are SGHRS and YFSETQ. The CDR3 length is 14 residues. V lost 4 bases to trimming and J lost 9 bases; unmatched junction nucleotides: 9.

The V gene is TRBV12-5, the J gene TRBJ1-6; TRBD1 aligns across 8 bases. Per germline, CDR1 LGHNT and CDR2 FRNRAP. CDR3 length: 15 amino acids. Trimming cost V 6 bases and J 7 bases; bases outside gene matches: 8. In nucleotides, the CDR3 is TGTGCTAGTGGCGCCCCAGGGGGCAGAAATTCACCCCTCCACTTT. Its protein is CASGAPGGRNSPLHF.

This chain links TRBV6-1 with TRBJ2-7; 7 nucleotides line up with TRBD1. CDR1 and CDR2 (germline): MNHNS, SASEGT. This CDR3 has 15 residues. Trimming at V came to 2 bases and at J to 5 bases, leaving 9 bases not matched to a gene. The CDR3 reads CASSETYRGEDEQYF. CDR3 sequence (DNA): TGTGCCAGCAGTGAAACTTACAGGGGTGAGGACGAGCAGTACTTC.

This chain uses TRBV10-3 with TRBJ2-7; D assignment may be TRBD1 or TRBD2 (5 bases each). The V gene lost 0 bases and the J gene lost 2 bases, with 8 bases spanning the gap. Germline V CDR1 and CDR2: ENHRY, SYGVKD. The CDR3 is made up of 14 amino acids. The chain's CDR3 is CAISESRGAYEQYF. CDR3 in DNA: TGTGCCATCAGTGAGTCGAGGGGCGCCTACGAGCAGTACTTC.

V is TRBV27 and J is TRBJ2-7; tentatively, D is TRBD1 or TRBD2 (6 bases each). CDR3 size: 15 residues. Germline V lookup: CDR1 MNHEY, CDR2 SMNVEV (reference sequence). V lost 2 bases, J lost 4 bases, and 15 bases lay in between. The CDR3 region is CASSLTGLGGYEQYF. As DNA, the CDR3 is TGTGCCAGCAGTTTAACGGGCTTAGGGGGGTACGAGCAGTACTTC.

This chain connects TRBV4-3 to TRBJ2-3; TRBD2 matches 12 bases. The CDR3 has 18 residues. In germline, CDR1 is LGHNA, CDR2 YSLEER. V trimming: 1 base; J trimming: 5 bases; junction bases outside the gene matches: 10. The CDR3: CASSQAFLAGGPRDTQYF. The CDR3 DNA reads as TGCGCCAGCAGCCAAGCTTTTCTAGCGGGGGGGCCTCGAGATACGCAGTATTTT.

The chain recombines TRBV5-5 with TRBJ1-6, with D possibly TRBD1 on 5 matching bases. Germline V gene sequence: CDR1 SGHKS, CDR2 YYEKEE (reference sequence). V dropped 1 base and J dropped 9 bases, with 17 bases sitting between them. This CDR3 contains 16 residues. The CDR3 DNA is TGTGCCAGCAGCTTGATACAGGTGGGAGGAGGTTCACCCCTCCACTTT. It yields the protein CASSLIQVGGGSPLHF. Variable domain in full (rest from reference TRBV5-5 and TRBJ1-6): DAGVTQSPTHLIKTRGQQVTLRCSPISGHKSVSWYQQVLGQGPQFIFQYYEKEERGRGNFPDRFSARQFPNYSSELNVNALLLGDSALYLCASSLIQVGGGSPLHFGNGTRLTVT.

The chain recombines TRBV27 with TRBJ2-2, with a possible D match to TRBD2 (6 bases). V lost 5 bases to trimming and J lost 1 base, with 14 bases between them. The CDR3 contains 16 residues. The germline gives CDR1 MNHEY, CDR2 SMNVEV (reference sequence). CDR3 residues: CASSPSRRGNTGELFF. CDR3 sequence (DNA): TGTGCCAGCAGTCCCTCTCGGCGGGGGAACACCGGGGAGCTGTTTTTT.

The CDR3 reads CASTTRVGSGNTIYF. In DNA form, the CDR3 reads TGTGCCAGCACCACCAGGGTCGGCTCTGGAAACACCATATATTTT. The chain employs TRBV27 and TRBJ1-3; a weak D match, TRBD1 (5 bases). Germline V gene data show CDR1 as MNHEY and CDR2 as SMNVEV (reference sequence). The V and J ends lost 7 bases and 0 bases respectively, with 13 bases between them. The CDR3 is 15 amino acids.

This clone appeared once. The gene calls are TRBV19 and TRBJ1-5; 7 bases agree with TRBD1. From germline, CDR1 is LNHDA and CDR2 SQIVND (reference sequence). The CDR3 loop spans 15 amino acids. J gave up 5 bases and V 5 bases, and 9 bases lay outside the gene matches. This CDR3 reads CASSGPGDSHQPQHF. The CDR3, as DNA: TGTGCCAGTAGTGGTCCCGGGGACAGCCATCAGCCCCAGCATTTT. The full variable domain, completed using reference TRBV19 and TRBJ1-5, is DGGITQSPKYLFRKEGQNVTLSCEQNLNHDAMYWYRQDPGQGLRLIYYSQIVNDFQKGDIAEGYSVSREKKESFPLTVTSAQKNPTAFYLCASSGPGDSHQPQHFGDGTRLSIL.

The rearrangement uses TRBV11-1 and TRBJ2-7, with 8 bases aligning to TRBD2. Trimming at V came to 2 bases and at J to 1 base, leaving 7 bases not matched to a gene. Germline values: CDR1 SGHAT, CDR2 FQDESV (reference sequence). CDR3 length: 16 residues. This CDR3 is CASSLSREVWSYEQYF. The CDR3 nucleotides read TGTGCCAGCAGCTTATCGCGGGAGGTTTGGTCCTACGAGCAGTACTTC.

The chain employs TRBV3-1 (or the pseudogene TRBV3-2) and TRBJ2-3; maybe TRBD2 (6 bases). Per germline, CDR1 LGHDT and CDR2 YNNKEL (reference sequence). V was pared by 1 base and J by 2 bases, with 10 bases between. The CDR3 totals 15 residues. CDR3 in amino acids: CASSQAGGVTDTQYF. The CDR3 nucleotides read TGTGCCAGCAGCCAAGCAGGAGGGGTCACAGATACGCAGTATTTT.